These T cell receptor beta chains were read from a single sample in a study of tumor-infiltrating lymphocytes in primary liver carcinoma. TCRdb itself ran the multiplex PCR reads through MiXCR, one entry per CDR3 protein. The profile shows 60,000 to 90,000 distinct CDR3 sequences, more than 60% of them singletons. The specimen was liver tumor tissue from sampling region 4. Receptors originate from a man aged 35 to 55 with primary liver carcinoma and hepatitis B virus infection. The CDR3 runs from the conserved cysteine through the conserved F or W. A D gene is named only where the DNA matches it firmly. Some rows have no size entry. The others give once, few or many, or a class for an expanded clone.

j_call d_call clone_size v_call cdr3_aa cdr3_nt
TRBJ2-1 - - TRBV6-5 CVSSPTGNDEQFF TGTGTCAGTAGCCCAACAGGGAACGATGAGCAGTTCTTC
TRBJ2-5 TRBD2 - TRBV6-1 CACSDRLAGETQYF TGTGCCTGCAGTGATCGACTAGCGGGAGAGACCCAGTACTTC
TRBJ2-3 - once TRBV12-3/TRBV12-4 CASSFMEVLTDTQYF TGTGCCAGCAGTTTTATGGAGGTCCTCACAGATACGCAGTATTTT
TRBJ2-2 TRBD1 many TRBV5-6 CASSETGTGNTGELFF TGTGCCAGCAGCGAGACCGGGACAGGGAACACCGGGGAGCTGTTTTTT
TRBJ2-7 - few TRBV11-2 CTSSLTDNAYEQYF TGTACCAGTAGCTTAACTGACAATGCCTACGAGCAGTACTTC
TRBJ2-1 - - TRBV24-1 CAASDLLGIGEQFF TGTGCCGCCAGTGACTTACTTGGGATCGGGGAGCAGTTCTTC
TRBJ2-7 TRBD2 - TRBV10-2 CTSSHGQAGEDEQYF TGCACCAGCAGCCACGGACAAGCGGGAGAAGACGAGCAGTACTTC
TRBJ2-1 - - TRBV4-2 CAGSQYSDNRAQFF TGCGCCGGCAGCCAATATTCGGACAACCGGGCTCAGTTCTTC
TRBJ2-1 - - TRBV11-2 CASSLEGVPNDEQFF TGTGCCAGTAGCTTAGAGGGGGTCCCCAACGATGAGCAGTTCTTC
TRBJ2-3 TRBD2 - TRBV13 CANSFSRTSGREVVDTQYF TGTGCCAACAGCTTCTCCCGGACTAGCGGGAGGGAAGTGGTAGATACGCAGTATTTT
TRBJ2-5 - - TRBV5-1 CDSSLGSDIAETQYF TGCGACAGCAGCTTGGGCAGCGACATCGCGGAGACCCAGTACTTC
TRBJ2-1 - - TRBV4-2 CASSQEDRYTGLAGHQFF TGTGCCAGCAGCCAAGAGGACAGGTATACTGGCCTAGCGGGCCATCAGTTCTTC
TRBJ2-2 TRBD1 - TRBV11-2 CATGQGSTGKLFF TGTGCCACGGGACAGGGGAGCACCGGGAAGCTCTTTTTT
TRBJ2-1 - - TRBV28 CASSFGGDYNEQFF TGTGCCAGCAGTTTTGGGGGAGATTATAATGAGCAGTTCTTC
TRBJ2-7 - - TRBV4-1 CASSQLGETNGSYEQYF TGCGCCAGCAGCCAGCTGGGAGAAACTAACGGGAGCTACGAGCAGTACTTC
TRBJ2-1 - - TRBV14 CTSSHPGEGYNEQFF TGTACCAGCAGCCACCCAGGGGAAGGTTACAATGAGCAGTTCTTT
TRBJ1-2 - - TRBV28 CVSSDLNYSYTF TGTGTCAGCAGTGACCTAAACTATAGCTACACCTTC
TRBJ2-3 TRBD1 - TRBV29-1 CSVVGTVDTQYF TGCAGCGTTGTTGGGACAGTAGATACGCAGTATTTT
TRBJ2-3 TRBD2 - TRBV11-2 CASSLTTSGREGRDTQYF TGTGCCAGCAGCTTAACTACTAGCGGGAGGGAAGGCCGAGATACGCAGTATTTT
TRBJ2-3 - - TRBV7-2 CASSSYQGADTQYF TGTGCCAGCAGCTCCTATCAGGGAGCAGATACGCAGTATTTT
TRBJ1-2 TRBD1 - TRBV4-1 CASSFERTGTNYGHTF TGCGCCAGCAGTTTCGAGAGGACAGGGACTAACTATGGCCACACCTTC
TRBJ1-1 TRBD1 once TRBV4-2 CASSQGLQGENTEAFF TGTGCCAGCAGTCAAGGGCTTCAGGGGGAGAACACAGAAGCTTTCTTT
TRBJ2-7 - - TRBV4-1 CASSQDLHGAGNEQYF TGCGCCAGCAGCCAAGATCTCCATGGGGCAGGGAATGAGCAGTACTTC
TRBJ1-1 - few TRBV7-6 CASSLGGGEALF TGTGCCAGCAGCTTAGGAGGGGGTGAAGCTCTCTTT
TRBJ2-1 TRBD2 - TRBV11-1 CANTLGGADDQFF TGTGCCAATACTCTCGGGGGGGCGGATGACCAGTTCTTC
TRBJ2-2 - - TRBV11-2 CTSSKITGELFF TGTACCAGCAGCAAAATCACCGGGGAGCTGTTTTTT
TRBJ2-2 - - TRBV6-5 CASNLRPPGLNTWELFF TGTGCCAGCAATCTTCGCCCACCTGGATTGAACACCTGGGAGCTGTTTTTT
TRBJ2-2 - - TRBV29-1 CSVEEAAGAPRELFF TGCAGCGTTGAAGAGGCCGCAGGAGCCCCCAGGGAGCTGTTTTTT
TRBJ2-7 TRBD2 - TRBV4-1 CARNQDQLAEEQYF TGCGCCAGGAACCAAGATCAACTAGCGGAAGAGCAGTATTTC
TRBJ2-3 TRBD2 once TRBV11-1 CASSLGTSIQADMQYF TGTGCCAGCAGCCTCGGGACTAGCATACAAGCAGATATGCAGTATTTT
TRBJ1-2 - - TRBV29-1 CSVEAPRVGGYTF TGCAGCGTTGAAGCACCAAGAGTTGGTGGCTATACCTTC
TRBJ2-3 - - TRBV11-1 CAGSLRSPYEQYF TGTGCCGGCAGCTTAAGATCGCCCTACGAGCAGTATTTT
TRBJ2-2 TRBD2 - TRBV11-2 CASSLVALAGTEELFF TGTGCCAGCAGCTTAGTGGCGCTAGCGGGAACAGAGGAGCTATTTTTT
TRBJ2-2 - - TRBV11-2 CASSLRPGSTGELFF TGTGCTAGCAGCTTACGGCCGGGGAGCACCGGGGAGCTGTTTTTT
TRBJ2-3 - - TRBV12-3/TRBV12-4 CASSLVQGPSSTDTQYF TGTGCCAGCAGTTTGGTACAGGGACCTTCCAGCACAGATACGCAGTATTTT
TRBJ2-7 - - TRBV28 CASSLRYSYGQYF TGTGCCAGCAGTTTAAGGTATTCCTACGGGCAGTACTTC
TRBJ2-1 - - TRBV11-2 CASILDIRVAMSEQFF TGTGCCAGCATCTTGGATATCAGAGTAGCCATGAGTGAGCAGTTCTTC
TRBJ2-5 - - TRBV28 CTSSFRRETQHF TGTACCAGCAGTTTCAGACGGGAGACCCAGCACTTC
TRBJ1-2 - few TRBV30 CAWSYPPGTNYGYTF TGTGCCTGGAGTTATCCTCCCGGAACTAACTATGGCTACACCTTC
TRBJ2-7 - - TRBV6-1 CASIFQTRGALSSYEQYF TGTGCCAGCATCTTCCAGACTAGAGGGGCCCTGAGCTCCTACGAGCAGTATTTC
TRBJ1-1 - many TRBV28 CASSPSANTEAFF TGTGCCAGCAGCCCCTCGGCTAACACTGAAGCTTTCTTT
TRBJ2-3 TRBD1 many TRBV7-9 CASSPKPYPGTGGSDTQYF TGTGCCAGCAGCCCTAAACCTTACCCCGGGACAGGGGGCTCAGATACGCAGTATTTT
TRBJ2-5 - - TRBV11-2 CTSSLGGAGHIGETQYF TGTACCAGCAGCCTGGGGGGGGCAGGGCATATCGGAGAGACCCAGTACTTC
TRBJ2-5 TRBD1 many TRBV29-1 CSVDAAGGPYQETQYF TGCAGCGTTGACGCGGCAGGGGGTCCGTACCAAGAGACCCAGTACTTC